The 13 T cell receptor beta chains reported below all come from one sample, sequenced in a study of blood T cell repertoires in COVID-19. TCRdb's table, derived via immunoSEQ multiplex PCR, lists solely in-frame clones and lacks some. In the table there are 650,000 to 800,000 clones, about nine tenths of which are singletons. Input material: peripheral blood. The receptor source for this set is a woman aged 18-35 years with acute or convalescent COVID-19.

The chain is built from TRBV28 and TRBJ1-5; 9 nucleotides line up with TRBD1. Trimming removed 3 bases from V and 4 bases from J; junction bases left unmatched: 13. Germline V gene sequence: CDR1 MDHEN, CDR2 SYDVKM. The CDR3 covers 18 residues. The CDR3 loop reads CASSFFVGQGWINQPQHF. CDR3 in DNA: TGTGCCAGCAGTTTTTTTGTAGGACAGGGGTGGATAAATCAGCCCCAGCATTTT.

Here the CDR3 DNA reads TGTGCCATCAGTGTAGACTTCCAAGAGACCCAGTACTTC. Protein product: CAISVDFQETQYF. The rearrangement joins TRBV10-3 to TRBJ2-5; D unclear. V gave up 4 bases and J gave up 1 base, with 7 bases separating them. Germline V gene data show CDR1 as ENHRY and CDR2 as SYGVKD. This CDR3 has 13 amino acids.

The rearrangement links TRBV19 to TRBJ2-1, with D perhaps TRBD1 (5 bases). V was trimmed by 9 bases and J by 4 bases, leaving 16 bases between them. This CDR3 is built from 14 residues. Germline assignment: CDR1 LNHDA and CDR2 SQIVND (reference sequence). The CDR3 spells CARKTEFQYNEQFF. In DNA, the CDR3 is TGTGCCAGAAAGACAGAGTTTCAATACAATGAGCAGTTCTTC.

In the case of this clone: In the same sample, other DNA sequences code for this CDR3. The rearrangement links TRBV9 to TRBJ1-1; D call uncertain. Germline assignment: CDR1 SGDLS and CDR2 YYNGEE. V shed 0 bases and J shed 4 bases, with 7 bases lying between them. The CDR3 extends over 13 amino acids. The CDR3 nucleotides are TGTGCCAGCAGCGTAGTGACGGGCACTGAAGCTTTCTTT. Encoded protein: CASSVVTGTEAFF.

The chain carries TRBV7-9 and TRBJ1-6; tentative D call: TRBD1 (5 bases). Trimming stripped 3 bases from V and 7 bases from J, with 10 bases between. This CDR3 is built from 14 residues. Per the germline V gene, CDR1 is SEHNR and CDR2 is FQNEAQ (reference sequence). The CDR3 here is CASSLTALNSPLHF. CDR3 sequence (DNA): TGTGCCAGCAGCTTGACAGCTTTAAATTCACCCCTCCACTTT.

V usage is TRBV6-2 or TRBV6-3 and J usage is TRBJ1-2; the match to TRBD1 covers 8 bases. Trimming took 2 bases from V and 7 from J; bases not matched to a gene: 3. CDR1 and CDR2 from the germline V gene are MNHEY and SVGEGT. This CDR3 comprises 13 residues. CDR3 nucleotides: TGTGCCAGCAGTTACCCAGGGGGCTCTGGCTACACCTTC. Its translation: CASSYPGGSGYTF.

The chain recombines TRBV19 with TRBJ2-3, with 7 bases that match TRBD1. J was trimmed by 7 bases and V by 8 bases; bases with no gene match: 15. Germline CDR1 and CDR2: LNHDA and SQIVND (reference sequence). CDR3 size: 15 residues. CDR3 nucleotides: TGTGCCAGTCGGTTCACAGGGGAATTAGGGTATACGCAGTATTTT. Translation gives CASRFTGELGYTQYF.

The chain carries TRBV27 and TRBJ1-4, with D perhaps matching TRBD1 (6 bases). This CDR3 comprises 14 residues. From germline, CDR1 is MNHEY and CDR2 SMNVEV (reference sequence). V lost 6 bases and J lost 2, with 10 bases in between. The CDR3 here is CASRVGGTNEKLFF. DNA for the CDR3: TGTGCCAGCAGGGTAGGGGGTACTAATGAAAAACTGTTTTTT.

The gene calls are TRBV7-9 and TRBJ2-1, with 8 bases fitting TRBD1. CDR1 and CDR2 (germline): SEHNR, FQNEAQ (reference sequence). The CDR3 is 15 residues long. V shed 4 bases, J shed 7 bases, and the junction held 9 bases outside the gene matches. The CDR3 DNA is TGTGCCAGCAGCTCCGGGACAGGAGTAAAAAATGAGCAGTTCTTC. This translates into CASSSGTGVKNEQFF.

The gene calls are TRBV7-6 and TRBJ1-5; D gene uncertain. In germline, CDR1 is SGHVS, CDR2 FNYEAQ. The germline V and J ends were trimmed by 4 bases and 0 bases, with 10 bases remaining between them. CDR3 length: 15 amino acids. DNA for the CDR3: TGTGCCAGCAGCTCCGCCGCAGATAGCAATCAGCCCCAGCATTTT. Encoded protein: CASSSAADSNQPQHF.

Regarding this clone: Other DNA sequences in this sample translate to the same CDR3. The gene calls are TRBV12-3 or TRBV12-4 and TRBJ1-1, with D uncertain. This CDR3 comprises 13 residues. Trimming removed 2 bases at V and 4 bases at J, with 8 bases between. CDR3 DNA sequence: TGTGCCAGCAGTTTATTTGGCGGCACTGAAGCTTTCTTT. Protein: CASSLFGGTEAFF.

This chain links TRBV6-5 with TRBJ1-1, with D possibly TRBD1 on 6 matching bases. Germline V CDR1 and CDR2: MNHEY, SVGAGI. This CDR3 has 15 amino acids. The V end was cut by 7 bases, the J end by 0 bases, with 15 bases between. The CDR3 coding sequence is TGTGCCAGCAATATCAGGGGCACTATGAACACTGAAGCTTTCTTT. This codes for CASNIRGTMNTEAFF.

The gene calls are TRBV18 and TRBJ1-2; no definite D call. This CDR3 is 17 amino acids long. CDR1 is KGHSH, CDR2 LQKENI, per germline. V was shortened by 2 bases and J by 2 bases, with 18 bases between the two germline ends. The CDR3: CASSPLTRRKDNYGYTF. As DNA, the CDR3 is TGTGCCAGCTCACCATTGACCAGGAGGAAGGACAACTATGGCTACACCTTC.